The source of this T cell receptor beta chain is a study of radiotherapy plus CTLA-4 blockade in lung cancer. Turning to the study itself: Among all patients, roughly 19% showed objective responses, while 30% to 35% had disease control. Study-level points and caveats: Once radiotherapy plus ipilimumab had been given, TCR clones derived from tumor expanded in blood. Best predicting response, reportedly, were early blood T cell clone dynamics, with interferon-beta.

The CDR3 length is 14 residues. Unmatched junction bases numbered 8, after V lost 10 bases and J lost 2 bases. CDR1 and CDR2 from the germline V gene are MNHNY and SVGAGI (reference sequence). This clone was seen only once. Its matching antigen is unknown. Clones were read by immunoSEQ multiplex PCR, and TCRdb kept only the in-frame ones, dropping some. The sample lists tens of thousands of clones, approximately 82% seen once, with roughly 7.4% in the top ten. The study treated chemo-refractory metastatic non-small-cell lung cancer patients with focal radiation plus ipilimumab CTLA-4 blockade. The receptor was isolated from a human donor with non-small cell lung cancer who had stable disease on radiotherapy plus ipilimumab. V is TRBV6-6 and J is TRBJ1-2, with TRBD1 matching 9 bases. The starting material was peripheral blood, obtained from a patient treated with radiotherapy plus ipilimumab. This CDR3 reads CATLRTGANYGYTF. In DNA, the CDR3 is TGTGCCACCCTGAGGACAGGGGCGAACTATGGCTACACCTTC.